The source of this T cell receptor (beta chain) is a study of cytomegalovirus exposure and HLA in healthy donors. Assay: immunoSEQ multiplex PCR; the TCRdb copy retains only in-frame clones and omits some. The sample consists of hundreds of thousands of clones, approximately 90% of them appearing once. Study observations and caveats: The classifier reportedly diagnosed cytomegalovirus status with high specificity and sensitivity.

The CDR3 is 13 amino acids. Trimming stripped 5 bases from V and 2 bases from J, with 10 bases between. Germline V CDR1 and CDR2: MDHEN, SYDVKM. A note on this clone: Its antigen is not identified.

Sequencing was done on a sample of PBMCs. The J gene is TRBJ2-7, the V gene TRBV28; D is unresolved. This clonotype was sampled from a woman between 18 and 29 years old in good health and CMV-seronegative. The CDR3 bases are TGTGCCAGCAGTAGGTCCCAGGCCTACGAGCAGTACTTC. Its protein product is CASSRSQAYEQYF. The full variable domain, with the rest looked up from reference TRBV28 and TRBJ2-7, is DVKVTQSSRYLVKRTGEKVFLECVQDMDHENMFWYRQDPGLGLRLIYFSYDVKMKEKGDIPEGYSVSREKKERFSLILESASTNQTSMYLCASSRSQAYEQYFGPGTRLTVT.